The subject of this entry is one T cell receptor (beta chain). It lacks a known antigen. There are no base qualities to consult, and no much larger clone falls within one base. The immunoSEQ bias-controlled multiplex PCR was used to amplify TCRbeta CDR3 regions, which were then sequenced at high throughput. In the original analysis: The immunoSEQ vendor pipeline collapsed and filtered CDR3 sequences to measure the abundance and frequency of each unique TCRbeta CDR3. Dominant CDR3 amino acid sequences were clustered with SARS-CoV-2-specific ImmuneCODE TCRbeta sequences by CD-HIT using a 90% global sequence identity threshold. A clone was classed as hyperexpanded at a frequency of 0.1 to 1 and as large at a frequency of 0.01 to 0.1. For the dominant clones, CDR3 amino acid sequences and V and J gene assignments were confirmed with MiXCR. The R stringdist package was used to calculate Levenshtein distances between the patient clonotypes and the ImmuneCODE hits. The source is immuneACCESS, and TCRdb retained only in-frame sequences with V and J called. Part of the clones is not carried over; for the studies checked, unresolved V genes explain less than half of this, and the remainder is unexplained. The DNA gave D and trimming, while V, J and clone size come from that table. The sample table shows 13,000 to 15,000 clones, and 74% are seen once. The ten top clones hold about 60% of the sample.

Relative to germline, V is 5 bases shorter and J is 7 bases shorter, with 15 bases between their ends. CDR1 SGHVS and CDR2 FNYEAQ are derived from the germline V gene. Its CDR3 holds 14 amino acids, cysteine through phenylalanine. Solely the CDR3 DNA is kept, with 42 bases framed from the first base. The record originates from a study of T cell repertoires in MIS-A myocarditis (dated by TCRdb to between 2022 and 2023). The QIAamp DNA FFPE kit was used to extract genomic DNA from formalin-fixed paraffin-embedded autopsy tissue. Material for sequencing was left ventricle heart tissue obtained at autopsy. Interpreted using the paper, the cell subset or site label stands for: cardiac tissue sample (left or right ventricle, interventricular septum, or pericardium). The chain is encoded by TRBV7-6 joined to TRBJ2-1, with a tentative D gene TRBD2 over 7 matching bases. The TCR sequence derives from a young man with fulminant myocarditis from multisystem inflammatory syndrome in adults (MIS-A) after COVID-19. CDR3 sequence: CASSRGGAGNEQFF. The nucleotide sequence reads TGTGCCAGCAGCCGAGGGGGGGCGGGGAATGAGCAGTTCTTC.